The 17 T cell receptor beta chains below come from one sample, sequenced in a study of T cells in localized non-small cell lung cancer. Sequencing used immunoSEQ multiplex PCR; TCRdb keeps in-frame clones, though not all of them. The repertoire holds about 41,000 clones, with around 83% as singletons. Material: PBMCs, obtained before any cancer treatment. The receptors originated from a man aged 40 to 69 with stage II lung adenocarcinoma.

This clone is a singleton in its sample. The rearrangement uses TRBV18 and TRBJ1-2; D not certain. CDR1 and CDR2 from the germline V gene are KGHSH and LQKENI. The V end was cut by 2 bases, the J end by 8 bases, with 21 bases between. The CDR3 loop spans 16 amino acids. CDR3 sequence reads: CASSPSSLSGTGGYTF. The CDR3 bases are TGTGCCAGCTCACCATCTTCCCTATCGGGTACGGGCGGCTACACCTTC.

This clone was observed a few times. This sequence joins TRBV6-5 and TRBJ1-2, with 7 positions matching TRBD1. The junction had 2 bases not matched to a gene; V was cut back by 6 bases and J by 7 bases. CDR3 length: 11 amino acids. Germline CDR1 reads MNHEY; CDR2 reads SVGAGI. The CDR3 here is CASRTGAGYTF. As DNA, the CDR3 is TGTGCCAGCAGAACAGGGGCTGGCTACACCTTC.

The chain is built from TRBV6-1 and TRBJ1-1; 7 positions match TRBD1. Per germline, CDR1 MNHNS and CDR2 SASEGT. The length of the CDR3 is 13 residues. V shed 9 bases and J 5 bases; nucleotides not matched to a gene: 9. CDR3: CASGQGVGTEAFF. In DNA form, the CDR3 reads TGTGCCAGTGGGCAGGGGGTGGGGACTGAAGCTTTCTTT.

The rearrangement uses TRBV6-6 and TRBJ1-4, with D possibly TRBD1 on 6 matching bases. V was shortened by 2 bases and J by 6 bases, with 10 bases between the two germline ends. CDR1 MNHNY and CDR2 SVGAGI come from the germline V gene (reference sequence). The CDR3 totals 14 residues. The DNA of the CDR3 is TGTGCCAGCAGTTACCCCGCAGGGGATGAAAAACTGTTTTTT. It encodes CASSYPAGDEKLFF.

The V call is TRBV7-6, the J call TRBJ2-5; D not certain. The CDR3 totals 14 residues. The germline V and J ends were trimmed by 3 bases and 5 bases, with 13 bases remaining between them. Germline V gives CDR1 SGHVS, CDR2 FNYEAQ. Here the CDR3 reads CASSFTVALETQYF. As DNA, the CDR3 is TGTGCCAGCAGCTTCACGGTAGCTTTGGAGACCCAGTACTTC.

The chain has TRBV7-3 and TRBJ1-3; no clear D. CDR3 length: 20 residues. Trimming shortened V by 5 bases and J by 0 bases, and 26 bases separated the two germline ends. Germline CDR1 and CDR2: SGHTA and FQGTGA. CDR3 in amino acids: CASSLKVSRLLGSSGNTIYF. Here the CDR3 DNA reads TGTGCCAGCAGCCTTAAAGTATCGCGGCTACTAGGGTCCTCTGGAAACACCATATATTTT. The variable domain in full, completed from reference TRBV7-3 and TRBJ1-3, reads GAGVSQTPSNKVTEKGKYVELRCDPISGHTALYWYRQSLGQGPEFLIYFQGTGAADDSGLPNDRFFAVRPEGSVSTLKIQRTERGDSAVYLCASSLKVSRLLGSSGNTIYFGEGSWLTVV.

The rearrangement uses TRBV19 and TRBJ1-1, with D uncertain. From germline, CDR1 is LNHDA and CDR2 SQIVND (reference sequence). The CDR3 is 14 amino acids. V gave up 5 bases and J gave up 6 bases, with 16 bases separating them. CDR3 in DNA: TGTGCCAGTAGTCCGATTCAGCGACTGGCTGAAGCTTTCTTT. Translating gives CASSPIQRLAEAFF. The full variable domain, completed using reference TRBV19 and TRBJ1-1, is DGGITQSPKYLFRKEGQNVTLSCEQNLNHDAMYWYRQDPGQGLRLIYYSQIVNDFQKGDIAEGYSVSREKKESFPLTVTSAQKNPTAFYLCASSPIQRLAEAFFGQGTRLTVV.

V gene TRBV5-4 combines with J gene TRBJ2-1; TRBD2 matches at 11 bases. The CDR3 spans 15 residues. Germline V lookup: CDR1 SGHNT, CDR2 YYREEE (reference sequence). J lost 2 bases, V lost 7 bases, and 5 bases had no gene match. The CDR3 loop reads CASALAGDPYNEQFF. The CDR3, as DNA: TGTGCCAGCGCACTAGCGGGGGACCCCTACAATGAGCAGTTCTTC. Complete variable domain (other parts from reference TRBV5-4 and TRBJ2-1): ETGVTQSPTHLIKTRGQQVTLRCSSQSGHNTVSWYQQALGQGPQFIFQYYREEENGRGNFPPRFSGLQFPNYSSELNVNALELDDSALYLCASALAGDPYNEQFFGPGTRLTVL.

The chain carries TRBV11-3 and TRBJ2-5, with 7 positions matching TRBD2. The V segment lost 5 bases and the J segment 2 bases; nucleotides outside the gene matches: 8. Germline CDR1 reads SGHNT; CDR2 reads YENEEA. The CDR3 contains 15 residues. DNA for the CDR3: TGTGCCAGCAGCCTGGGGGGGACTCTTCAAGAGACCCAGTACTTC. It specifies CASSLGGTLQETQYF.

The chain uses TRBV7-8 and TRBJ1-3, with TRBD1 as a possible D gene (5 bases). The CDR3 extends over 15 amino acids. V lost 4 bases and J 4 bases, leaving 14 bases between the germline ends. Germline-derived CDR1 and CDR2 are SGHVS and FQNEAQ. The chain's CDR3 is CASSSGTLGGNTIYF. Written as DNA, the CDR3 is TGTGCCAGCAGCTCCGGGACCCTAGGAGGAAACACCATATATTTT.

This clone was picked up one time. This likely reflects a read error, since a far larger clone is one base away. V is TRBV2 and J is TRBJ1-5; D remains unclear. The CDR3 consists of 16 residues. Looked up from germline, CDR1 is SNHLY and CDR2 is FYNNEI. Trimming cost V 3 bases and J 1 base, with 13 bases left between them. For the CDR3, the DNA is TGTGCCAGCAGTGAGGGTCTCTCAACAAGCAATCAGCCCCAGCATTTT. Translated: CASSEGLSTSNQPQHF.

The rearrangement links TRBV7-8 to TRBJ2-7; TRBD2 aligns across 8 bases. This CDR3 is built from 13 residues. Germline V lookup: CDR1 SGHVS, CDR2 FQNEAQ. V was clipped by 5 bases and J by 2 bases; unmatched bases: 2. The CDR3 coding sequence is TGTGCCAGCAGCCTTAGCGGGACCTACGAGCAGTACTTC. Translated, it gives CASSLSGTYEQYF.

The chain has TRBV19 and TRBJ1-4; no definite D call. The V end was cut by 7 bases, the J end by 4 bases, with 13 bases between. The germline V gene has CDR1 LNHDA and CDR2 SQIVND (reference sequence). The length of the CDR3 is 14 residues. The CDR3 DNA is TGTGCCAGTAAAAGGACGGTCTATAATGAAAAACTGTTTTTT. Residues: CASKRTVYNEKLFF.

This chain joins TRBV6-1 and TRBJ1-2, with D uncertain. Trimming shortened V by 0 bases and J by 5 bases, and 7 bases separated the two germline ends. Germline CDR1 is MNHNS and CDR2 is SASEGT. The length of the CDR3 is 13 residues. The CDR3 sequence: CASSEASGYGYTF. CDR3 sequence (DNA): TGTGCCAGCAGTGAAGCGTCAGGATATGGCTACACCTTC.

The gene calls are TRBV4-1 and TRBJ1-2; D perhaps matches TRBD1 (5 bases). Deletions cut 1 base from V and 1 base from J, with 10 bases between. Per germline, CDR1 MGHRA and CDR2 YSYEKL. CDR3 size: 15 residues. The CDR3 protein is CASSQGAGYNYGYTF. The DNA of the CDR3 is TGCGCCAGCAGCCAAGGGGCAGGGTATAACTATGGCTACACCTTC.

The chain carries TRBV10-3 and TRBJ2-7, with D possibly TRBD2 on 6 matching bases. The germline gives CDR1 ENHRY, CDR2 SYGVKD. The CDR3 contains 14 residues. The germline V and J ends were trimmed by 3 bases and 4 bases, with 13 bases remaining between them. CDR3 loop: CAISDRLDTYEQYF. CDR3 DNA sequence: TGTGCCATCAGTGACCGACTAGACACTTACGAGCAGTACTTC.

The CDR3 loop is CASSGQWADTQYF. The CDR3 DNA reads as TGTGCCAGCAGCGGACAATGGGCAGATACGCAGTATTTT. The chain couples TRBV2 to TRBJ2-3; D is possibly TRBD1 (5 bases). V shed 6 bases and J shed 4 bases, with 11 bases lying between them. This CDR3 comprises 13 residues. Germline V gene sequence: CDR1 SNHLY, CDR2 FYNNEI.